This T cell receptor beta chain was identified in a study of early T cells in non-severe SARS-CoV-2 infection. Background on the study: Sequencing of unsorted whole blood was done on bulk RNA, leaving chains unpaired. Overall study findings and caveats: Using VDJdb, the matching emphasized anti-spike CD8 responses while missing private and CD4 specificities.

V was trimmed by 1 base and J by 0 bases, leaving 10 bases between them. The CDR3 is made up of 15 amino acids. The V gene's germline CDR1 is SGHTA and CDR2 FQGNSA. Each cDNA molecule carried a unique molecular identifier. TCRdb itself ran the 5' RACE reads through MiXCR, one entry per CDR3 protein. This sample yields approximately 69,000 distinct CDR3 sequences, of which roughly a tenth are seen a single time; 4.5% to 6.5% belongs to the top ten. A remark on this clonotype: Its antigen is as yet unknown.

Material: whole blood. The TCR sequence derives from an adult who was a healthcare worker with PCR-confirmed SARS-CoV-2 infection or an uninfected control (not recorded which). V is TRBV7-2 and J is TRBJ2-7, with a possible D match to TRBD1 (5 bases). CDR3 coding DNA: TGTGCCAGCAGCTTAGTAGGGGCCCCCTCCTACGAGCAGTACTTC. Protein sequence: CASSLVGAPSYEQYF.